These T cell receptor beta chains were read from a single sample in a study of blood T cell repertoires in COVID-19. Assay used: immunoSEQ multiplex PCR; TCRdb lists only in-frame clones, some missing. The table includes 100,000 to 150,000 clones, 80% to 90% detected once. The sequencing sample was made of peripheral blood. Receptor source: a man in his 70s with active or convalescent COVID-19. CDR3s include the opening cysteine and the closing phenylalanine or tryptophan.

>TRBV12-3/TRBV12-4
CATSRGGRTEAFF
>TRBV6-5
CASLTGPQETQYF
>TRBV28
CASLSGVSYNEQFF
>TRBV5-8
CASSHHRVEETQYF
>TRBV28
CAAGGGYEKLFF
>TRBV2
CASSERTGSRGYTF
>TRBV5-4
CASSLFQGADSPLHF
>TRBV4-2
CASSPLGLEGGEQFF
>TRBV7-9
CASNPGLVTGELFF
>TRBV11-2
CASSSRGTGNGETQYF
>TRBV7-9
CASSLANDRGSYNEQFF
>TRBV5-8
CASSPMTGPYGYTF
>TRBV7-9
CASSLDRKDLQGAYGYTF
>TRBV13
CASSSIRQASTDTQYF